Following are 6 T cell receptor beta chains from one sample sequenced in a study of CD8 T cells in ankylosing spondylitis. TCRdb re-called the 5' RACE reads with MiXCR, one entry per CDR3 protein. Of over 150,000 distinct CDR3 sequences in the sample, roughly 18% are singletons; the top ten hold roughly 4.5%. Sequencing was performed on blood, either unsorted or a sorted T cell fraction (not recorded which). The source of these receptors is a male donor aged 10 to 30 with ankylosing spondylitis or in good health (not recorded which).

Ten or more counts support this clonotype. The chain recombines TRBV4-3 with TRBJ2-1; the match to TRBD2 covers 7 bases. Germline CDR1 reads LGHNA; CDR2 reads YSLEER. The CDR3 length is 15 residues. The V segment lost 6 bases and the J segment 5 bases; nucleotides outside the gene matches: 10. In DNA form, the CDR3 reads TGCGCCAGCAGTCCCTCTAGCGGAGAAGACAATGAGCAGTTCTTC. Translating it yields CASSPSSGEDNEQFF.

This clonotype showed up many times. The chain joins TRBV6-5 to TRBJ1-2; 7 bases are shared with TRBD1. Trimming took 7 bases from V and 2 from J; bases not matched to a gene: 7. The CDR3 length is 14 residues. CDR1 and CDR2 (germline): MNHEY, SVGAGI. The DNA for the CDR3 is TGTGCCAGCAATGGTGCGGGACAGAACTATGGCTACACCTTC. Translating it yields CASNGAGQNYGYTF.

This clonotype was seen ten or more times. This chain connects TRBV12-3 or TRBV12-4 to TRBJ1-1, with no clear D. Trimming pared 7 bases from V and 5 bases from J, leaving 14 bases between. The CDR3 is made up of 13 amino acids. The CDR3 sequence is CASTVKAGTEAFF. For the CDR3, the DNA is TGTGCCAGCACCGTCAAGGCGGGGACTGAAGCTTTCTTT.

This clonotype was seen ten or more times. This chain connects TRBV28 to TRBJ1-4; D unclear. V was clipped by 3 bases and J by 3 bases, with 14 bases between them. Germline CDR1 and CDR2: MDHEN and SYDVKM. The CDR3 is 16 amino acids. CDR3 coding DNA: TGTGCCAGCAGTTTCTGGACGGGAACGGCTAATGAAAAACTGTTTTTT. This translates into CASSFWTGTANEKLFF.

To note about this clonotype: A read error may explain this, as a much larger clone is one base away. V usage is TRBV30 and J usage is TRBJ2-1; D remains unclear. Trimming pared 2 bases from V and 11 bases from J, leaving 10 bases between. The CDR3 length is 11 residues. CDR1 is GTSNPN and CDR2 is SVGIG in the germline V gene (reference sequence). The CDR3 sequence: CAWSWQTQQFF. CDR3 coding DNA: TGTGCCTGGAGTTGGCAGACACAGCAGTTCTTC.

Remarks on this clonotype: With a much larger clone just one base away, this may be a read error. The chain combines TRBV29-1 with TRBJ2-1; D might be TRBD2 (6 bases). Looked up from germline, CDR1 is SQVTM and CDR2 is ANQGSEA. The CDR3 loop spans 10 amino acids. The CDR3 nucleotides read TGCCGCGGGGAGGAGAATGAGCAGTTCTTC. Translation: CRGEENEQFF.